This T cell receptor (beta chain) was documented in a study of CD8+ T cells in alopecia areata. The sample holds one count of this clone. Its cognate antigen is unknown. Points from the study as a whole: A great number of expanded lesional clones endured in scalp and blood during tofacitinib.

Sequencing used cDNA as its template, made by extracting RNA and reverse transcribing it. Profiled with immunoSEQ multiplex PCR; TCRdb holds only in-frame clones, not every one. The sample carries some 150,000 clones, 86% recorded once. As to treatment: oral pan-JAK inhibitor, 5-10 mg twice daily. The CDR3 consists of 16 residues. The V gene's germline CDR1 is LGHNT and CDR2 FRNRAP. J gave up 2 bases and V 6 bases, and 13 bases lay outside the gene matches. The V call is TRBV12-5, the J call TRBJ2-7; 7 nucleotides align to TRBD1. This receptor was obtained from a human donor with alopecia areata. This material consisted of CD8+ T cells sorted from blood, taken at week 4, from a patient treated with tofacitinib. CDR3 sequence (DNA): TGTGCTAGTGGCCGAGGACAGGCCCCCCGAACCTACGAGCAGTACTTC. It codes for CASGRGQAPRTYEQYF.